This section outlines one TCR beta chain sequence together with its context. This sample is part of a study of blood T cells in healthy people across ages. The CDR3 has 15 amino acids. V dropped 8 bases and J dropped 7; count of bases not matched to a gene: 14. From germline, CDR1 is MNHEY and CDR2 SVGEGT. Then a second PCR, running roughly 6 to 11 cycles, was carried out with a sample-barcoded 5' primer and a J-beta primer mix. Each cDNA molecule received a tag from a template-switch adaptor that had 12 random nucleotides. TCRdb redid the calling of the 5' RACE reads with MiXCR, one entry per CDR3 protein. The sample holds approximately 350,000 distinct CDR3 sequences, more than 45% seen once.

What was sequenced was blood. The TCR comes from a man between 60 and 75 years old in good health. The chain joins TRBV6-2 or TRBV6-3 to TRBJ2-7; 10 bases are shared with TRBD1. In DNA, the CDR3 is TGTGCCAGCTCCGACGACGGGACAGGGGTTTTTGAGCAGTACTTC. Protein sequence: CASSDDGTGVFEQYF.